The source of this T cell receptor (beta chain) is a study of shared clonotypes between healthy human individuals. Germline lookup yields CDR1 SGHTA and CDR2 FQGNSA. This CDR3 has 15 amino acids. With 5 bases removed from V and 9 bases from J, the gap between germline ends came to 22 bases. Only in-frame clones appear in the TCRdb table, and some are missing; sequencing was by immunoSEQ multiplex PCR. The sample carries fewer than 1.6 million clones, about 98.5% recorded once. This chain links TRBV7-2 with TRBJ2-5; D gene unclear. The sample consisted of naive CD4+ T cells sorted from blood. As for subset: CD45RA+ positively selected. This clonotype originated in a man in his thirties or forties in good health. The CDR3 coding sequence is TGTGCCAGCAGCCCAAAGACGCACGGGTGGTGGGCCCAGTACTTC. Amino acids: CASSPKTHGWWAQYF.